This T cell receptor (beta chain) was profiled in a study of cytomegalovirus exposure and HLA in healthy donors. About the research overall: Inside one of the first data releases sat tens of millions of unique TCRs taken from HLA-typed donors.

13 Jbeta primers and 60 Vbeta primers were used for the PCR. TCRdb keeps only in-frame clones here, not all; method: immunoSEQ multiplex PCR. The table includes around 170,000 clones, roughly four fifths detected once. As to this clone: The antigen remains unidentified.

Study outcomes and limitations: The authors later linked a missense DCLRE1C variant to TCR beta V- and J-gene trimming. Associated with cytomegalovirus, according to the listing, were approximately 160 TCR beta chains. Most TCR sequences were seen very rarely across donors, but some public TCRs occurred in many.

Sequenced material: PBMCs. This clonotype was sampled from a man in his forties in good health and CMV-seronegative.

This chain's CDR3 is CASSMRTGQGNTIYF. CDR3 nucleotide sequence: TGCGCCAGCAGCATGCGGACAGGGCAGGGAAACACCATATATTTT. This chain connects TRBV5-1 to TRBJ1-3; 8 bases align to TRBD1. This CDR3 is 15 amino acids long. V shed 4 bases and J 4 bases; nucleotides not matched to a gene: 7. The germline CDR1 and CDR2 sequences are SGHRS and YFSETQ.